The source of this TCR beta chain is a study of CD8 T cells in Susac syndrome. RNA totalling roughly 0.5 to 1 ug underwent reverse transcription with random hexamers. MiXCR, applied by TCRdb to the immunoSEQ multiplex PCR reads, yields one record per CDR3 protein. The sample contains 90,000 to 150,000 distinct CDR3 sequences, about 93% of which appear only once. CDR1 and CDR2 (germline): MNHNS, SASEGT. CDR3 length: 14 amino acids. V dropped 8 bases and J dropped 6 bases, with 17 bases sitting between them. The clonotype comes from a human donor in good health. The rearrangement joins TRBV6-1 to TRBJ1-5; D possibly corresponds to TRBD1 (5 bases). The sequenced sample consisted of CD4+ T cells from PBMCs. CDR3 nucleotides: TGTGCCAGCCGGGCGGCAGGGACGGGTCAGCCCCAGCATTTT. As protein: CASRAAGTGQPQHF.